The 9 T cell receptor beta chains in this list originate from one sample, sequenced in a study of post-analysis software for immune sequencing data. Unique molecular identifiers featured in each of the TCR beta cDNA libraries. TCRdb reprocessed the PCR reads with MiXCR, giving one entry per CDR3 protein. This sample has hundreds of thousands of distinct CDR3 sequences, with about 27% found just once. Study-level results: Relative to controls, patients had about five TRBV segments at higher frequency, with TRBV5-6, TRBV5-1 and TRBV20-1 among these.

These receptors' targets are unknown. Specimen: blood. Every receptor here comes from a girl between 5 and 17 years old with multiple sclerosis.

The chain combines TRBV7-9 with TRBJ2-1; 13 positions match TRBD2. The CDR3 consists of 17 residues. The V segment lost 5 bases and the J segment 2 bases; nucleotides outside the gene matches: 6. Germline V gene lookup returns CDR1 SEHNR and CDR2 FQNEAQ (reference sequence). CDR3 sequence: CASSSRLAGGPYNEQFF. The CDR3 bases are TGTGCCAGCAGCAGCCGACTAGCGGGGGGCCCCTACAATGAGCAGTTCTTC.

The rearrangement uses TRBV10-3 and TRBJ1-1; the match to TRBD1 covers 11 bases. The V segment lost 6 bases and the J segment 4 bases; nucleotides outside the gene matches: 7. The CDR3 is made up of 15 amino acids. The germline CDR1 and CDR2 sequences are ENHRY and SYGVKD. The CDR3 loop reads CAIRLGTGGSTEAFF. CDR3 nucleotides: TGTGCCATCAGGCTCGGGACAGGGGGGAGCACTGAAGCTTTCTTT.

The chain employs TRBV20-1 and TRBJ2-1; D unclear. The V end was cut by 1 base, the J end by 6 bases, with 13 bases between. CDR3 length: 14 residues. Germline lookup yields CDR1 DFQATT and CDR2 SNEGSKA (reference sequence). CDR3 loop: CSARGPRNFNEQFF. CDR3 DNA sequence: TGCAGTGCTAGAGGGCCCCGAAACTTCAATGAGCAGTTCTTC.

This sequence joins TRBV4-1 and TRBJ2-3, with D tentatively TRBD2 (5 bases). This CDR3 is built from 16 residues. CDR1 and CDR2 (germline): MGHRA, YSYEKL. V was shortened by 0 bases and J by 2 bases, with 12 bases between the two germline ends. This CDR3 is CASSQDRQDFTDTQYF. CDR3 bases: TGCGCCAGCAGCCAAGATCGGCAGGACTTCACAGATACGCAGTATTTT.

The chain carries TRBV2 and TRBJ2-1; 8 nucleotides match TRBD2. Germline V lookup: CDR1 SNHLY, CDR2 FYNNEI. V trimming: 6 bases; J trimming: 8 bases; junction bases outside the gene matches: 6. There are 13 residues in the CDR3. The CDR3 DNA reads TGTGCCAGCAGGGCCGGGGGGGTCGATGAGCAGTTCTTC. Translated, it gives CASRAGGVDEQFF.

This clonotype appeared a few times. V usage is TRBV18 and J usage is TRBJ2-5; D is uncertain. The J call may be in error: the DNA end matches TRBJ2-7 better. The CDR3 contains 12 residues. Germline V gives CDR1 KGHSH, CDR2 LQKENI. In DNA, the CDR3 is TGTGCCAGCTCACCAGCCAGCCACGAGCAGTACTTC. As protein: CASSPASHEQYF.

The chain uses TRBV29-1 and TRBJ1-1, with TRBD1 as a possible D gene (5 bases). This CDR3 is built from 14 residues. Germline V CDR1 and CDR2: SQVTM, ANQGSEA. The germline V and J ends were trimmed by 7 bases and 0 bases, with 15 bases remaining between them. The CDR3 sequence is CSARAGTVNTEAFF. The CDR3 nucleotides are TGCAGCGCCCGGGCGGGGACGGTGAACACTGAAGCTTTCTTT. The whole variable domain, remainder taken from reference TRBV29-1 and TRBJ1-1, is SAVISQKPSRDICQRGTSLTIQCQVDSQVTMMFWYRQQPGQSLTLIATANQGSEATYESGFVIDKFPISRPNLTFSTLTVSNMSPEDSSIYLCSARAGTVNTEAFFGQGTRLTVV.

The chain employs TRBV5-5 and TRBJ2-5; possible D gene TRBD1, 5 bases. The J call could be wrong; TRBJ2-7 is a better fit for the DNA end. CDR1 and CDR2 from the germline V gene are SGHKS and YYEKEE (reference sequence). The CDR3 has 15 residues. The CDR3 loop is CASSSEPRVHYEQYF. Here the CDR3 DNA reads TGTGCCAGCAGCTCCGAGCCCAGGGTCCACTACGAGCAGTACTTC.

This clonotype appeared a few times. An end of the junction does not agree with germline; a read error may underlie this. The genes are TRBV5-1 and TRBJ2-2; D gene ambiguous. The CDR3 runs to 11 residues. CDR1 SGHRS and CDR2 YFSETQ come from the germline V gene. This CDR3 is CASSLSGELFF. The CDR3 DNA reads TGTGCCAGCAGTTTATCCGGGGAGCTGTTTTTT.